One sample yielded the 14 T cell receptor beta chains listed below, sequenced in a study of control samples from healthy donors and cancer patients. Some clones are missing from TCRdb's copy, which holds only in-frame ones; the method was immunoSEQ multiplex PCR. The sample includes 150,000 or so clones, about 94% of them seen just once. Specimen: blood. Receptors originate from a man aged 45 to 65 in good health.

The chain uses TRBV11-2 and TRBJ2-1, with TRBD2 matching 8 bases. V lost 9 bases, J lost 7 bases, and 11 bases stayed unmatched. CDR1 is SGHAT and CDR2 is FQNNGV in the germline V gene. The CDR3 has 14 residues. In DNA, the CDR3 is TGTGCCAGTCAAACGAGCGGGAGTAGAAATGAGCAGTTCTTC. This codes for CASQTSGSRNEQFF. The complete variable domain, with remaining parts taken from reference TRBV11-2 and TRBJ2-1, reads EAGVAQSPRYKIIEKRQSVAFWCNPISGHATLYWYQQILGQGPKLLIQFQNNGVVDDSQLPKDRFSAERLKGVDSTLKIQPAKLEDSAVYLCASQTSGSRNEQFFGPGTRLTVL.

The rearrangement joins TRBV3-1 (or the pseudogene TRBV3-2) to TRBJ2-3; a possible D gene is TRBD2 (6 bases). The CDR3 extends over 15 amino acids. Trimming pared 5 bases from V and 3 bases from J, leaving 15 bases between. CDR1 LGHDT and CDR2 YNNKEL come from the germline V gene (reference sequence). The CDR3 loop reads CASSGDGGRTDTQYF. CDR3 in DNA: TGTGCCAGCAGCGGTGATGGGGGGAGGACAGATACGCAGTATTTT.

CDR3 region: CASSAGRSYEQYF. As DNA, the CDR3 is TGTGCCAGCAGTGCGGGGAGATCCTACGAGCAGTACTTC. The chain has TRBV27 and TRBJ2-7; maybe TRBD2 (6 bases). The CDR3 loop spans 13 amino acids. Trimming cost V 5 bases and J 1 base, with 9 bases left between them. CDR1 MNHEY and CDR2 SMNVEV come from the germline V gene (reference sequence).

V is TRBV11-2 and J is TRBJ2-3; no clear D. Looked up from germline, CDR1 is SGHAT and CDR2 is FQNNGV. V lost 0 bases, J lost 0 bases, and 10 bases lay in between. The CDR3 has 16 residues. The CDR3 sequence: CASSLDLGYSTDTQYF. The DNA of the CDR3 is TGTGCCAGCAGCTTAGATCTCGGGTATAGCACAGATACGCAGTATTTT.

The chain is built from TRBV28 and TRBJ1-6, with TRBD1 identical over 9 bases. V gave up 5 bases and J gave up 14 bases; unmatched junction bases: 13. The CDR3 loop spans 15 amino acids. The germline V gene has CDR1 MDHEN and CDR2 SYDVKM. Here the CDR3 DNA reads TGTGCCAGCAGTCCGGACAGGGGAGGCCTTGGGGCCCTCCACTTT. Its translation is CASSPDRGGLGALHF.

The chain joins TRBV6-1 to TRBJ2-1; TRBD2 might be the D (6 bases). Deletions cut 8 bases from V and 12 bases from J, with 17 bases between. Germline V gives CDR1 MNHNS, CDR2 SASEGT. This CDR3 region has 12 residues. Here the CDR3 DNA reads TGTGCCAGCGGATCTTCCGGGACTTCGCAGTTCTTC. Translation: CASGSSGTSQFF.

The chain is built from TRBV20-1 and TRBJ1-4; D ambiguous. Germline-derived CDR1 and CDR2 are DFQATT and SNEGSKA (reference sequence). The CDR3 is 11 amino acids. With 4 bases removed from V and 5 bases from J, the gap between germline ends came to 5 bases. The CDR3, as DNA: TGCAGTGCTATCAGGAATGAAAAACTGTTTTTT. Its protein product is CSAIRNEKLFF.

This rearrangement joins TRBV5-1 to TRBJ1-1, with a tentative D call TRBD1 (5 bases). This CDR3 is 14 amino acids long. V was clipped by 3 bases and J by 1 base, with 10 bases between them. Germline CDR1 and CDR2: SGHRS and YFSETQ. The CDR3 loop reads CASSSGGQNTEAFF. The CDR3 coding sequence is TGCGCCAGCAGCTCGGGGGGTCAGAACACTGAAGCTTTCTTT.

This chain joins TRBV3-1 (or the pseudogene TRBV3-2) and TRBJ1-4; D uncertain. The V end was cut by 1 base, the J end by 8 bases, with 8 bases between. Germline V gene lookup returns CDR1 LGHDT and CDR2 YNNKEL (reference sequence). This CDR3 has 13 residues. CDR3 sequence: CASSQGFIEKLFF. In nucleotides, the CDR3 is TGTGCCAGCAGCCAAGGGTTTATCGAAAAACTGTTTTTT.

The gene calls are TRBV3-1 (or the pseudogene TRBV3-2) and TRBJ1-5, with TRBD1 as a possible D gene (5 bases). The CDR3 sequence is 14 residues long. Trimming removed 4 bases at V and 3 bases at J, with 10 bases between. Germline V gene lookup returns CDR1 LGHDT and CDR2 YNNKEL (reference sequence). CDR3 residues: CASSLRESNQPQHF. The CDR3 DNA reads as TGTGCCAGCAGCCTCAGGGAGTCCAATCAGCCCCAGCATTTT.

The chain combines TRBV6-1 with TRBJ1-1; D remains ambiguous. V dropped 2 bases and J dropped 8 bases, with 6 bases sitting between them. CDR1 and CDR2 (germline): MNHNS, SASEGT. This CDR3 is 11 amino acids long. CDR3 sequence reads: CASSERAEAFF. CDR3 nucleotide sequence: TGTGCCAGCAGTGAACGGGCAGAAGCTTTCTTT.

The chain is built from TRBV5-1 and TRBJ2-1; 14 bases match TRBD2. The CDR3 spans 17 residues. The germline V gene has CDR1 SGHRS and CDR2 YFSETQ. The J segment lost 0 bases and the V segment lost 6 bases, leaving 5 bases of the junction unmatched. CDR3 region: CASTSGTSGSSYNEQFF. As DNA, the CDR3 is TGCGCCAGCACTTCCGGGACTAGCGGGAGCTCCTACAATGAGCAGTTCTTC.

This clone was found once. V is TRBV7-9 and J is TRBJ2-5; unclear D gene. Germline CDR1 reads SEHNR; CDR2 reads FQNEAQ (reference sequence). CDR3 size: 14 residues. V dropped 3 bases and J dropped 5 bases, with 13 bases sitting between them. CDR3 sequence (DNA): TGTGCCAGCAGCTTTGGGTCCAGTTTGGAGACCCAGTACTTC. It encodes CASSFGSSLETQYF. The full variable domain, in which reference TRBV7-9 and TRBJ2-5 provide the parts outside the CDR3, is DTGVSQNPRHKITKRGQNVTFRCDPISEHNRLYWYRQTLGQGPEFLTYFQNEAQLEKSRLLSDRFSAERPKGSFSTLEIQRTEQGDSAMYLCASSFGSSLETQYFGPGTRLLVL.

The V and J genes are TRBV19 and TRBJ2-7, with TRBD2 identical over 7 bases. The CDR3 consists of 14 residues. V dropped 4 bases and J dropped 2; count of bases not matched to a gene: 5. CDR1 is LNHDA, CDR2 SQIVND, per germline (reference sequence). The CDR3 loop reads CASSRRERPYEQYF. CDR3 DNA sequence: TGTGCCAGTAGTAGGCGGGAGCGACCCTACGAGCAGTACTTC.